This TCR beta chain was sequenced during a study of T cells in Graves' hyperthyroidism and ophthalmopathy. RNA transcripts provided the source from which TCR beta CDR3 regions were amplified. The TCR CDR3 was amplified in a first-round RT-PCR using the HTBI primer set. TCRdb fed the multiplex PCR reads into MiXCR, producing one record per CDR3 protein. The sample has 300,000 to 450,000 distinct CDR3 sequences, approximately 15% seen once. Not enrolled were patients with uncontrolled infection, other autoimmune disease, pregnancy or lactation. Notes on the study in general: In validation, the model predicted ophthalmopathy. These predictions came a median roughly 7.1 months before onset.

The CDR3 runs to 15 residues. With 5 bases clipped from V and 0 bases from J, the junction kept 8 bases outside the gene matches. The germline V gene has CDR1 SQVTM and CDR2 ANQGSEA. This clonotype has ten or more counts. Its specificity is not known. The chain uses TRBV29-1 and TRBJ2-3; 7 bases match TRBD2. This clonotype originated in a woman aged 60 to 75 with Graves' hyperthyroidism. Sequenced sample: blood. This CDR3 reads CSVKVAGGSTDTQYF. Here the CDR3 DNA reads TGCAGCGTTAAGGTAGCGGGCGGAAGCACAGATACGCAGTATTTT.